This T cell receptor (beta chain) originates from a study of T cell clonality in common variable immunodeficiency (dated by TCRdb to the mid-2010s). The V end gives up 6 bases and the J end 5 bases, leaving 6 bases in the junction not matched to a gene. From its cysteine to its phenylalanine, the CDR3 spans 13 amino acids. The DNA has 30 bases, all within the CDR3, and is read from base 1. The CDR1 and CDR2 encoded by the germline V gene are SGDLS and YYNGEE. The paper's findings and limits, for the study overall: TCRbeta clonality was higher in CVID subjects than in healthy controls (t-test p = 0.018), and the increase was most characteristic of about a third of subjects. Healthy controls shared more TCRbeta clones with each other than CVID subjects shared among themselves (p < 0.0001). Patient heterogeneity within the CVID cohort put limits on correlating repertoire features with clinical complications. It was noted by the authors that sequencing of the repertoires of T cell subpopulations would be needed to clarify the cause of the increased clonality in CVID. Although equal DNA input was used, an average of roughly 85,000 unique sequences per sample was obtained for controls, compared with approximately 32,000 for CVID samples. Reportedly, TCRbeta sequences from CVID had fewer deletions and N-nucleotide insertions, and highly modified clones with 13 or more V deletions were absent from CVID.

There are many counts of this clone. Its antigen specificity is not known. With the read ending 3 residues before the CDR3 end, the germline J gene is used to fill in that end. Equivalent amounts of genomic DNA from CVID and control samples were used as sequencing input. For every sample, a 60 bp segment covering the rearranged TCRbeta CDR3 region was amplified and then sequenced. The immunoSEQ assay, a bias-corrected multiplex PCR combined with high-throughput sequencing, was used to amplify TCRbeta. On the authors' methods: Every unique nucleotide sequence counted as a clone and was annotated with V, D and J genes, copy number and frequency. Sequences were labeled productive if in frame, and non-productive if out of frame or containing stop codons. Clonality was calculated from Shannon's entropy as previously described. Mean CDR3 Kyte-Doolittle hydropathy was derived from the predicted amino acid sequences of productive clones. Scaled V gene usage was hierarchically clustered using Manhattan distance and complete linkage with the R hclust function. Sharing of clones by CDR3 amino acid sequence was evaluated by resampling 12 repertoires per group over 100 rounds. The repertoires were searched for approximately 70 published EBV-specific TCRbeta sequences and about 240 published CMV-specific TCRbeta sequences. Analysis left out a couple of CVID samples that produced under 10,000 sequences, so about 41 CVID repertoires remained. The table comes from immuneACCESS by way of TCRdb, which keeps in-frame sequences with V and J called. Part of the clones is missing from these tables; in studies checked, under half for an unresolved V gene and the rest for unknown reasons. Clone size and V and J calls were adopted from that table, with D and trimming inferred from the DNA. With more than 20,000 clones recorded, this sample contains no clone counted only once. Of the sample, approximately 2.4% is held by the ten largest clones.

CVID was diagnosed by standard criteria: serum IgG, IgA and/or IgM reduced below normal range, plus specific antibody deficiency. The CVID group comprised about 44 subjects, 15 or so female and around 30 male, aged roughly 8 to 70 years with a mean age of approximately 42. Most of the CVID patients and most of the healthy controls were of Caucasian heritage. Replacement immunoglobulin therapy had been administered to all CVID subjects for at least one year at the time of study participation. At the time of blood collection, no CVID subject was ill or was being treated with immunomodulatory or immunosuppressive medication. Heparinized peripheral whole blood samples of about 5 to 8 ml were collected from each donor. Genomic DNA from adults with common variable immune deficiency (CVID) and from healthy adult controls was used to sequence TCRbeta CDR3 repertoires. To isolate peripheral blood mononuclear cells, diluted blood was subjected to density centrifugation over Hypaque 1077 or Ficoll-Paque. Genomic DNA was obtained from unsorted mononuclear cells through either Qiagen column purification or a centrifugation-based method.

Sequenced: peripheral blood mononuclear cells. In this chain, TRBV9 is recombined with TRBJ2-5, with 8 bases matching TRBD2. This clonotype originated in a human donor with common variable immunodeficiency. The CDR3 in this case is CASNRGGEETQYF. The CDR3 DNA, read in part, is TGTGCCAGCAACCGGGGGGGGGAGGAGACC.